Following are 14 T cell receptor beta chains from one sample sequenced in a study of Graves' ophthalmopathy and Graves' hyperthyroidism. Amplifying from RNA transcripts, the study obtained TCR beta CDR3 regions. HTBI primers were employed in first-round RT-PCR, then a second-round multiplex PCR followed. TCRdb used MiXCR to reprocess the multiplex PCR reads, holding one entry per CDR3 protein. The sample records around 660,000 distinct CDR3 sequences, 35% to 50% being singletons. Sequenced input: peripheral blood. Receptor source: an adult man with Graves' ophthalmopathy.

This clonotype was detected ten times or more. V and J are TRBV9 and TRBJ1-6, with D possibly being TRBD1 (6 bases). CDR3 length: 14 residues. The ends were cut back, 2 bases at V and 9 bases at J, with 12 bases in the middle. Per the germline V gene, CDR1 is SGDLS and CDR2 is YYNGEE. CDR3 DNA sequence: TGTGCCAGCAGCGTTACAGGGTTGAGTTCACCCCTCCACTTT. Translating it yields CASSVTGLSSPLHF.

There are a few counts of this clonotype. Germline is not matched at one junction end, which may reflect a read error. In DNA form, the CDR3 reads TGTGCCAGCAGTGATCGGGACAGAGTTGGACTAGCGGGAGTCCCAAATCAAGAGACCCAGTACTTC. Its protein is CASSDRDRVGLAGVPNQETQYF. The J gene is TRBJ2-5, the V gene TRBV10-3; 13 nucleotides align to TRBD2. Germline CDR1 reads ENHRY; CDR2 reads SYGVKD. The CDR3 sequence is 22 residues long.

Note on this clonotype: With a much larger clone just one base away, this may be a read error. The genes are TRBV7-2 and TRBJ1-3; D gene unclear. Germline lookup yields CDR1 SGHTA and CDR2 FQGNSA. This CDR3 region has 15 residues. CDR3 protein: CASSLAAFTGNTMYF. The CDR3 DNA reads TGTGCCAGCAGCTTAGCCGCCTTCACTGGAAACACCATGTATTTT.

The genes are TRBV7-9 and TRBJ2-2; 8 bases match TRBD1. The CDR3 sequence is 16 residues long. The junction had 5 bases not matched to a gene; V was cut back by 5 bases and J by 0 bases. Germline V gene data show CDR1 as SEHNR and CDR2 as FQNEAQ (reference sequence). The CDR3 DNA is TGTGCCAGCAGCCCGAGGACAGGGCCGAACACCGGGGAGCTGTTTTTT. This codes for CASSPRTGPNTGELFF.

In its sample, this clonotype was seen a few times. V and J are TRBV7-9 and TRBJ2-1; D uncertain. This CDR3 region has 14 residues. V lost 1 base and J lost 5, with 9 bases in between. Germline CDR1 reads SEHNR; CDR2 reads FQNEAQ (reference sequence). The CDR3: CASSLVVSNNEQFF. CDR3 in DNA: TGTGCCAGCAGCTTAGTTGTGTCGAACAATGAGCAGTTCTTC.

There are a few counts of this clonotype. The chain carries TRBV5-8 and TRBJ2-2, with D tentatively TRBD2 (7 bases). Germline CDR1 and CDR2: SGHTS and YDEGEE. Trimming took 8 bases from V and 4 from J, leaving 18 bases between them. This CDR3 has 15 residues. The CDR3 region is CASRGSGGSTGELFF. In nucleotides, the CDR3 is TGTGCCAGTAGGGGGTCGGGGGGCAGCACCGGGGAGCTGTTTTTT. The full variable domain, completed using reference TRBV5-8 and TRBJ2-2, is EAGVTQSPTHLIKTRGQQATLRCSPISGHTSVYWYQQALGLGLQFLLWYDEGEERNRGNFPPRFSGRQFPNYSSELNVNALELEDSALYLCASRGSGGSTGELFFGEGSRLTVL.

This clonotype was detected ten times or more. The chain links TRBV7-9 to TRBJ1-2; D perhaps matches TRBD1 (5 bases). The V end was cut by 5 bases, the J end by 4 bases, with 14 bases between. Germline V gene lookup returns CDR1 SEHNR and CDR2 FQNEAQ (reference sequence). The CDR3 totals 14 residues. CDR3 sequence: CASSPPYDSYGYTF. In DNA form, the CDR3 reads TGTGCCAGCAGCCCGCCCTACGACAGCTATGGCTACACCTTC.

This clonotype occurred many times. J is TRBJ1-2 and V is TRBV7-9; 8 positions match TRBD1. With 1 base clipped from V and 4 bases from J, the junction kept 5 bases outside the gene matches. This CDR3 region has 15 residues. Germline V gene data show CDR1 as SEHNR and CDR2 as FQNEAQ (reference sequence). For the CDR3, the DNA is TGTGCCAGCAGCTTAGGACAGGGGCCCTTCTATGGCTACACCTTC. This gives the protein CASSLGQGPFYGYTF.

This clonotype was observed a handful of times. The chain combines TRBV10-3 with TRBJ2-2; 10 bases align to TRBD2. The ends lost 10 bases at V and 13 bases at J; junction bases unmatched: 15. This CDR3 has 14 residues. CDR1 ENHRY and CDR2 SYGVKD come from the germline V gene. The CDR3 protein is CASRSRLAGEGLFF. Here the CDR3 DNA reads TGTGCCAGCAGGTCGCGGCTAGCGGGAGAGGGGCTGTTTTTT.

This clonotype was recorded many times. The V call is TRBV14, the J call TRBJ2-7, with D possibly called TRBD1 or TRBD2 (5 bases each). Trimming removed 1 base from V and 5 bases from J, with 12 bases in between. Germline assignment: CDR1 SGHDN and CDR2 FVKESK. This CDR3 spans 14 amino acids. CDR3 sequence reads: CASSQGPRDHEQYF. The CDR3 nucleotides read TGTGCCAGCAGCCAAGGCCCCAGGGACCACGAGCAGTACTTC. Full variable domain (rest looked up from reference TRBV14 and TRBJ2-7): EAGVTQFPSHSVIEKGQTVTLRCDPISGHDNLYWYRRVMGKEIKFLLHFVKESKQDESGMPNNRFLAERTGGTYSTLKVQPAELEDSGVYFCASSQGPRDHEQYFGPGTRLTVT.

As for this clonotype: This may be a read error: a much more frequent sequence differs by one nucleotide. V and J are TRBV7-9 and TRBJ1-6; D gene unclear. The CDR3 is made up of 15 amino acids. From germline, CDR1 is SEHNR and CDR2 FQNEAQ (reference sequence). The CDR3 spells CASSQERTSNSPLRF. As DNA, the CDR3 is TGTGCCAGCAGCCAAGAGCGGACGTCAAATTCACCCCTCCGCTTT.

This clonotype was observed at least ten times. The CDR3 DNA reads as TGTGCCAGCAGCTTGGAGCGGTCCTCCTACGAGCAGTACTTC. Its protein is CASSLERSSYEQYF. This chain uses TRBV5-4 with TRBJ2-7, with D perhaps matching TRBD2 (5 bases). Trimming stripped 0 bases from V and 0 bases from J, with 7 bases between. The CDR3 is 14 residues long. From germline, CDR1 is SGHNT and CDR2 YYREEE (reference sequence).

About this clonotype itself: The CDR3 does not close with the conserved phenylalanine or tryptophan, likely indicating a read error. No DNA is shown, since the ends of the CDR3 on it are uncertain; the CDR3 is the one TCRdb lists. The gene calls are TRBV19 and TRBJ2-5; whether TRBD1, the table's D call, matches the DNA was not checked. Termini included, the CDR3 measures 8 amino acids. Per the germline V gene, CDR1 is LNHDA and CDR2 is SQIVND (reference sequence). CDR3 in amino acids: CASSTNNR.

The CDR3 coding sequence is TGTGCCAGCAGTTACACAGCCAGCGGGGCAAGGAATAAAGAGACCCAGTACTTC. It specifies CASSYTASGARNKETQYF. J is TRBJ2-5 and V is TRBV6-5; 7 bases line up with TRBD2. The CDR3 loop spans 18 amino acids. V dropped 2 bases and J dropped 3; count of bases not matched to a gene: 15. Germline CDR1 and CDR2: MNHEY and SVGAGI.